The clone carrying this T cell receptor beta chain has a count of ten or more. The antigen is unknown. Not a single patient had been given any form of treatment at any point before undergoing thyroid surgery. Study processing details: Clinicopathological groups of papillary thyroid cancer showed CDR3 differences that were used to build a distant-metastasis classifier. TCRdb re-called the PCR reads with MiXCR. The V and J calls shown here were made by TCRdb, not taken from the authors' results. The data contain 20,000 to 25,000 clones, roughly a sixth of them seen just once; the ten biggest clones take up about 10%. The data originate from a study of metastatic and nonmetastatic thyroid tumors. Study in general: It was across blood and tumor or nodule tissue from malignant and benign thyroid patients that repertoires were compared. Broader study findings: As reported, TCR beta diversity in blood and tumor was significantly higher in malignant thyroid tumors than in benign nodules.

J gave up 6 bases and V 4 bases, and 9 bases lay outside the gene matches. The CDR3 totals 16 residues. Per the germline V gene, CDR1 is SGHDT and CDR2 is YYEEEE. The chain uses TRBV5-6 and TRBJ1-6; 8 bases match TRBD1. The sample was tumor tissue. This receptor was identified in a female donor with papillary thyroid cancer or a benign thyroid nodule (not recorded which). Some clones in this sample may be carry-over from other donors' samples. The CDR3 DNA is TGTGCCAGCAGCATCGGACAGGGTCGAGCTAATTCACCCCTCCACTTT. Protein: CASSIGQGRANSPLHF.